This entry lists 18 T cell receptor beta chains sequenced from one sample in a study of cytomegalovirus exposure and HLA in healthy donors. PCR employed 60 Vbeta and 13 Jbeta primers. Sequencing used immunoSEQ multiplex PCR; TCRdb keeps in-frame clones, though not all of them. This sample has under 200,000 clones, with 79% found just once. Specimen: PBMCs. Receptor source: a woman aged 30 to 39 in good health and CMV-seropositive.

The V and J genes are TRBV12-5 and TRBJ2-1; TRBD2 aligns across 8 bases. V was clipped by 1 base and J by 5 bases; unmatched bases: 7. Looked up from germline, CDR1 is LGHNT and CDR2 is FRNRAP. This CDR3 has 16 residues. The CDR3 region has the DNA TGTGCTAGTGGTTTGGGAGCGGGAGAGGAGGACAATGAGCAGTTCTTC. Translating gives CASGLGAGEEDNEQFF.

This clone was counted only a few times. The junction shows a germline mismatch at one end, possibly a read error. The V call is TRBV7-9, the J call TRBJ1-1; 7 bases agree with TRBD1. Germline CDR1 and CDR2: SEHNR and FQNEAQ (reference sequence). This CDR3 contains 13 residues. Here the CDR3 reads CSSSRQGTTEAFF. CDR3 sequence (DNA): TGTTCCAGCAGCCGACAGGGTACCACTGAAGCTTTCTTT.

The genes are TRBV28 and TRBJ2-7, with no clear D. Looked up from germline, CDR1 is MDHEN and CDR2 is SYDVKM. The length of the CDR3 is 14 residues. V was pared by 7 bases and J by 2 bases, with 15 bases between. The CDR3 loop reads CASNLPSSTYEQYF. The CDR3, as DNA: TGTGCCAGCAACTTACCGTCCTCAACCTACGAGCAGTACTTC.

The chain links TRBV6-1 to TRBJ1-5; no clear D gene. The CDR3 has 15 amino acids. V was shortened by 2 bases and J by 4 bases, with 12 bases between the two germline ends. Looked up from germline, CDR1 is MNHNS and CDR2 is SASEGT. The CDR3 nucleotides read TGTGCCAGCAGTGAAACGGCAGCGCTTAATCAGCCCCAGCATTTT. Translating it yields CASSETAALNQPQHF.

CDR3 sequence: CAWRGQGDQPQHF. The CDR3 coding sequence is TGTGCCTGGAGAGGTCAGGGGGATCAGCCCCAGCATTTT. This chain links TRBV30 with TRBJ1-5, with TRBD1 identical over 7 bases. Per germline, CDR1 GTSNPN and CDR2 SVGIG (reference sequence). CDR3 length: 13 amino acids. J was trimmed by 5 bases and V by 3 bases; bases with no gene match: 4.

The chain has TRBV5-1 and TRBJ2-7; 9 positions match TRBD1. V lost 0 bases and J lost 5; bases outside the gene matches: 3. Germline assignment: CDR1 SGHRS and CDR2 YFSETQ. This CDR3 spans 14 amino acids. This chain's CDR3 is CASSLGTGANEQYF. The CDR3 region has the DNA TGCGCCAGCAGCTTGGGGACAGGGGCCAACGAGCAGTACTTC.

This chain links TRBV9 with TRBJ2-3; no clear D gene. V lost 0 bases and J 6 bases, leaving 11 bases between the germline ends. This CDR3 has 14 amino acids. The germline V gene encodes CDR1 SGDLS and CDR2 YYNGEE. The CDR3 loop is CASSVVPEVDTQYF. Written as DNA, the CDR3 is TGTGCCAGCAGCGTAGTCCCCGAGGTCGATACGCAGTATTTT.

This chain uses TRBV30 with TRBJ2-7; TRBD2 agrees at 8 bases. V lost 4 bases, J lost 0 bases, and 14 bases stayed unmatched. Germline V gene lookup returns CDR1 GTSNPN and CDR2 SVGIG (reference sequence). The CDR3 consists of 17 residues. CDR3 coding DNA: TGTGCCTGGACCGACCCTCTTCCGGGGGGGAGCTCCTACGAGCAGTACTTC. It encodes CAWTDPLPGGSSYEQYF. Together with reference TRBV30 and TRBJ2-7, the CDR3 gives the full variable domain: SQTIHQWPATLVQPVGSPLSLECTVEGTSNPNLYWYRQAAGRGLQLLFYSVGIGQISSEVPQNLSASRPQDRQFILSSKKLLLSDSGFYLCAWTDPLPGGSSYEQYFGPGTRLTVT.

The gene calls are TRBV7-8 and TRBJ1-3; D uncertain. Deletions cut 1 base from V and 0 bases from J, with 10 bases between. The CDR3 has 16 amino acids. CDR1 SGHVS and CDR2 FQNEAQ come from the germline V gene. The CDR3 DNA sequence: TGTGCCAGCAGCTTAGGGGGTGGGAGCTCTGGAAACACCATATATTTT. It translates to CASSLGGGSSGNTIYF.

CDR3 loop: CASSLSRANEKLFF. The CDR3 nucleotides are TGTGCCAGCAGCTTGAGCAGGGCTAATGAAAAACTGTTTTTT. This chain joins TRBV7-2 and TRBJ1-4, with D possibly being TRBD1 (5 bases). V lost 3 bases, J lost 3 bases, and 8 bases lay in between. The CDR3 length is 14 residues. Germline CDR1 is SGHTA and CDR2 is FQGNSA.

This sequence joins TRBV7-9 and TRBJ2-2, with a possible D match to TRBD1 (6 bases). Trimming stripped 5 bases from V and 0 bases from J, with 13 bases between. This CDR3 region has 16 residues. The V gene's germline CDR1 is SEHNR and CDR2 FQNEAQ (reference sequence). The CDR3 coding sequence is TGTGCCAGCAGCCTCGGACAGTCCGCGAACACCGGGGAGCTGTTTTTT. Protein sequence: CASSLGQSANTGELFF.

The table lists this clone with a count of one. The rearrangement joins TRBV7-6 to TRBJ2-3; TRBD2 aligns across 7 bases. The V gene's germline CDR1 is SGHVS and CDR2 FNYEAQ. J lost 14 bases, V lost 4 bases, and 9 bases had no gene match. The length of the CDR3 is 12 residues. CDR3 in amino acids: CASSSGTIIPYF. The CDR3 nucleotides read TGTGCCAGCAGCTCCGGGACTATAATTCCGTATTTT.

The CDR3 here is CASTGQGNSPLHF. The CDR3 region has the DNA TGTGCCAGCACCGGACAGGGGAATTCACCCCTCCACTTT. The chain has TRBV6-5 and TRBJ1-6, with 9 nucleotides matching TRBD1. Per the germline V gene, CDR1 is MNHEY and CDR2 is SVGAGI. This CDR3 has 13 residues. Trimming at V came to 7 bases and at J to 7 bases, leaving 2 bases not matched to a gene.

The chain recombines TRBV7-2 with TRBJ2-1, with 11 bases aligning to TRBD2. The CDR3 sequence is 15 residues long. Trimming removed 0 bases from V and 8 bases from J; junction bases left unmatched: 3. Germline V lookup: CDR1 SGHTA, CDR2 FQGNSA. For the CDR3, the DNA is TGTGCCAGCAGCTTAGCTAGCGGGGGGGTCCATGAGCAGTTCTTC. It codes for CASSLASGGVHEQFF.

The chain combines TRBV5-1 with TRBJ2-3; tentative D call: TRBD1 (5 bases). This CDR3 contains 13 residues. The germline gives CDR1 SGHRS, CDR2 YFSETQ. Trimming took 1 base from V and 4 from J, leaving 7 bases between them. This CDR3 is CASSLQGPDTQYF. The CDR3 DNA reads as TGCGCCAGCAGCTTGCAGGGTCCAGATACGCAGTATTTT. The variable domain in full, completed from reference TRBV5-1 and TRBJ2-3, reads KAGVTQTPRYLIKTRGQQVTLSCSPISGHRSVSWYQQTPGQGLQFLFEYFSETQRNKGNFPGRFSGRQFSNSRSEMNVSTLELGDSALYLCASSLQGPDTQYFGPGTRLTVL.

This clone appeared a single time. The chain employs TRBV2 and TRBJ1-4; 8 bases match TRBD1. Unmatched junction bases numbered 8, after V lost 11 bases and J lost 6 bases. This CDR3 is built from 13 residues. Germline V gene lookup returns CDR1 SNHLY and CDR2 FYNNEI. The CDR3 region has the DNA TGTGCCTGCACAGGGGGGAGAGATGAAAAACTGTTTTTT. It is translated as CACTGGRDEKLFF.

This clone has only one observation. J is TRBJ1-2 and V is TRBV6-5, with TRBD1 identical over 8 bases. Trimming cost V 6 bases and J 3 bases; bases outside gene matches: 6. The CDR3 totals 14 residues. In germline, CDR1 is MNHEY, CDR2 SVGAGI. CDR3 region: CASRDRDWDYGYTF. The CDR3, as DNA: TGTGCCAGCAGGGACAGGGATTGGGACTATGGCTACACCTTC.

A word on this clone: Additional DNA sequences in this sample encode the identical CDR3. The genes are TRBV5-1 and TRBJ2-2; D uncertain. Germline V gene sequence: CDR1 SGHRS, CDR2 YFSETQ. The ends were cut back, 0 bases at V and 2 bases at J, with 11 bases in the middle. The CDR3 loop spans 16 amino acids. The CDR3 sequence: CASSLAGTDNTGELFF. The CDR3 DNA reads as TGCGCCAGCAGCTTGGCTGGCACAGATAACACCGGGGAGCTGTTTTTT.